This T cell receptor (beta chain) appears in the sequencing data of a study of blood T cell repertoires in COVID-19. About the research overall: The United States, Italy and Spain provided the acute and convalescent COVID-19 samples.

Using immunoSEQ multiplex PCR, the repertoire was profiled, and TCRdb retains in-frame clones only, with some absent. The table lists hundreds of thousands of clones, around 90% of them singletons. The CDR3 sequence is 15 residues long. Trimming at V came to 4 bases and at J to 5 bases, leaving 11 bases not matched to a gene. CDR1 SGDLS and CDR2 YYNGEE come from the germline V gene. The genes are TRBV9 and TRBJ2-5; TRBD2 agrees at 7 bases. Sequences were obtained from peripheral blood. The sequence was obtained from a woman in her thirties or forties who had recovered from COVID-19. CDR3 region: CASSPGLLGGETQYF. DNA for the CDR3: TGTGCCAGCAGCCCCGGACTTTTGGGGGGGGAGACCCAGTACTTC.